This entry lists 10 T cell receptor beta chains sequenced from one sample in a study of CD8+ T cells in alopecia areata. Treatment described: oral pan-JAK inhibitor, 5-10 mg twice daily. cDNA prepared by RNA extraction and subsequent reverse transcription served as the template for sequencing. Profiling relied on immunoSEQ multiplex PCR, and the TCRdb table lists in-frame clones only, not all of them. The data contain about 210,000 clones, less than 45% of them singletons. Sequenced material: CD4+ T cells sorted from blood, taken between weeks 36 and 40, from a patient treated with tofacitinib. These receptors all stem from a human donor with alopecia areata.

This clone was detected a few times. The V and J genes are TRBV30 and TRBJ2-1; 10 nucleotides line up with TRBD2. The CDR3 is made up of 18 amino acids. Germline lookup yields CDR1 GTSNPN and CDR2 SVGIG (reference sequence). V lost 1 base, J lost 4 bases, and 13 bases stayed unmatched. CDR3 sequence (DNA): TGTGCCTGGAGTGCCATACTAGCGGGGAGCCACCTTTACAATGAGCAGTTCTTC. The encoded protein is CAWSAILAGSHLYNEQFF. The full variable domain, completed using reference TRBV30 and TRBJ2-1, is SQTIHQWPATLVQPVGSPLSLECTVEGTSNPNLYWYRQAAGRGLQLLFYSVGIGQISSEVPQNLSASRPQDRQFILSSKKLLLSDSGFYLCAWSAILAGSHLYNEQFFGPGTRLTVL.

The chain combines TRBV7-2 with TRBJ2-5, with D unclear. This CDR3 is 13 amino acids long. Trimming pared 3 bases from V and 2 bases from J, leaving 7 bases between. Germline CDR1 is SGHTA and CDR2 is FQGNSA. Here the CDR3 reads CASSFGPQETQYF. In DNA, the CDR3 is TGTGCCAGCAGCTTCGGCCCTCAAGAGACCCAGTACTTC.

The V and J genes are TRBV2 and TRBJ1-2, with D possibly TRBD1 on 6 matching bases. CDR1 and CDR2 from the germline V gene are SNHLY and FYNNEI. Trimming took 3 bases from V and 4 from J, leaving 15 bases between them. This CDR3 is built from 15 residues. In nucleotides, the CDR3 is TGTGCCAGCAGTGACAGTAGGGGGTCCGGCTATGGCTACACCTTC. It translates to CASSDSRGSGYGYTF.

This clone showed up just a few times. V and J are TRBV30 and TRBJ2-7, with D hard to call. This CDR3 has 13 residues. Germline CDR1 is GTSNPN and CDR2 is SVGIG (reference sequence). Trimming pared 0 bases from V and 3 bases from J, leaving 9 bases between. The CDR3 reads CAWSVQTVYEQYF. CDR3 DNA sequence: TGTGCCTGGAGTGTACAAACAGTCTACGAGCAGTACTTC.

The J gene is TRBJ2-7, the V gene TRBV30; weak D call: TRBD1 (6 bases). Germline CDR1 and CDR2: GTSNPN and SVGIG (reference sequence). The ends were cut back, 0 bases at V and 4 bases at J, with 16 bases in the middle. The CDR3 is 15 residues long. The CDR3 protein is CAWSVWAGARYEQYF. The CDR3 DNA reads TGTGCCTGGAGTGTATGGGCAGGGGCCCGATACGAGCAGTACTTC.

The chain couples TRBV7-9 to TRBJ2-7; the D gene is possibly TRBD1 (6 bases). This CDR3 contains 13 residues. The germline CDR1 and CDR2 sequences are SEHNR and FQNEAQ (reference sequence). Trimming removed 10 bases at V and 2 bases at J, with 15 bases between. In nucleotides, the CDR3 is TGTGCCACCAGACAGGATACTACCTACGAGCAGTACTTC. It codes for CATRQDTTYEQYF.

This chain uses TRBV5-4 with TRBJ1-5; D unclear. CDR3 length: 15 residues. Germline values: CDR1 SGHNT, CDR2 YYREEE (reference sequence). Trimming stripped 1 base from V and 5 bases from J, with 13 bases between. The CDR3 nucleotides are TGTGCCAGCAGCTTGTACGGCAGGAGGGATCAGCCCCAGCATTTT. This sequence encodes CASSLYGRRDQPQHF.

The chain recombines TRBV19 with TRBJ1-5; 7 bases align to TRBD1. The CDR3 contains 15 residues. The germline V gene encodes CDR1 LNHDA and CDR2 SQIVND (reference sequence). V trimming: 3 bases; J trimming: 5 bases; junction bases outside the gene matches: 7. The CDR3: CASSILQGQDQPQHF. The DNA of the CDR3 is TGTGCCAGTAGTATCCTACAGGGGCAGGATCAGCCCCAGCATTTT. The full variable domain, rest sourced from reference TRBV19 and TRBJ1-5, is DGGITQSPKYLFRKEGQNVTLSCEQNLNHDAMYWYRQDPGQGLRLIYYSQIVNDFQKGDIAEGYSVSREKKESFPLTVTSAQKNPTAFYLCASSILQGQDQPQHFGDGTRLSIL.

This clone has more than one count but fewer than ten. V and J are TRBV7-2 and TRBJ2-7, with 11 nucleotides matching TRBD2. V dropped 2 bases and J dropped 2; count of bases not matched to a gene: 5. CDR1 is SGHTA, CDR2 FQGNSA, per germline. This CDR3 has 16 residues. This CDR3 reads CASSLQPGLAAYEQYF. For the CDR3, the DNA is TGTGCCAGCAGCTTACAGCCGGGACTAGCGGCCTACGAGCAGTACTTC.

The chain joins TRBV30 to TRBJ2-1; TRBD2 matches 9 bases. CDR1 and CDR2 (germline): GTSNPN, SVGIG (reference sequence). The CDR3 is 14 residues long. The V segment lost 0 bases and the J segment 10 bases; nucleotides outside the gene matches: 7. The CDR3 loop is CAWSVKAGGGEQFF. The CDR3 nucleotides read TGTGCCTGGAGTGTTAAAGCGGGAGGTGGAGAGCAGTTCTTC.